A selection of T cell receptor beta chains follows, all from one sample in a study of shared clonotypes between healthy human individuals. Sequencing used immunoSEQ multiplex PCR; TCRdb keeps in-frame clones, though not all of them. Of about 2.3 million clones in the sample, roughly 93% were seen once. The specimen was naive CD4+ T cells from PBMCs. These receptors came from a man aged 18 to 29 in good health. Some clones in this sample may be carry-over from other donors' samples. The CDR3 runs from the conserved cysteine through the conserved F or W. The order of the fields is CDR3 DNA, CDR3 protein, CDR3 length, V gene, J gene, D gene, clone size. A D gene is named only where the DNA matches it firmly. Size is omitted from some rows. Given values are once, few, many or a class for expanded clones.

TGTGCCTGGAGTGTACAAAATGGAATCGGCACCATATATTTT	CAWSVQNGIGTIYF	14	TRBV30	TRBJ1-3	.	.
TGTGCCAGCTCACAAGGACAGTCCGCAACTAATGAAAAACTGTTTTTT	CASSQGQSATNEKLFF	16	TRBV18	TRBJ1-4	.	.
TGTGCCAGCAGCGTAGAGGACAGCCAGCCCCAGCATTTT	CASSVEDSQPQHF	13	TRBV9	TRBJ1-5	.	.
TGCGCCAGCAGCTTGGGGTCCCGAATTGATAGCAATCAGCCCCAGCATTTT	CASSLGSRIDSNQPQHF	17	TRBV5-1	TRBJ1-5	.	once
TGTGCCAGCAGGAGGGACACCACCTACGAGCAGTACTTC	CASRRDTTYEQYF	13	TRBV28	TRBJ2-7	.	once
TGCGCCAGCAGCTTGGCGTCTGAGGGGGATACGCAGTATTTT	CASSLASEGDTQYF	14	TRBV5-1	TRBJ2-3	.	.
TGCGCCAGCAGCTTAGGGGGGAGGGCCTCTAATACGCAGTATTTT	CASSLGGRASNTQYF	15	TRBV5-1	TRBJ2-3	.	.
TGTGCCAGCAGTTCCGGACATAACTATGGCTACACCTTC	CASSSGHNYGYTF	13	TRBV28	TRBJ1-2	.	.
TGTGCCAGCAGTTTACCCCGTTGGGACACTGAAGCTTTCTTT	CASSLPRWDTEAFF	14	TRBV28	TRBJ1-1	.	once
TGTGCCAGCAGCTTCCGACAGGGGGCGGGAACCGGGGAGCTGTTTTTT	CASSFRQGAGTGELFF	16	TRBV7-2	TRBJ2-2	TRBD1	.
TGTGCCAGCAGCCGGCCTCCGGGACAGGGGGCCAGTGGGGCCAACGTCCTGACTTTC	CASSRPPGQGASGANVLTF	19	TRBV4-2	TRBJ2-6	TRBD1	.
TGTGCCAGCAGCGTAGCAATGGCGGGAGCGGGCACCGGGGAGCTGTTTTTT	CASSVAMAGAGTGELFF	17	TRBV9	TRBJ2-2	TRBD2	.
TGTGCCAGCAGCGGACTAGCGGGAGTGCAACAAGAGACCCAGTACTTC	CASSGLAGVQQETQYF	16	TRBV2	TRBJ2-5	TRBD2	.
TGTGCCAGCAGCCAAGTTTTGGGGTGGAACACCGGGGAGCTGTTTTTT	CASSQVLGWNTGELFF	16	TRBV14	TRBJ2-2	.	.
TGTGCCAGCAGCCTTCTTCCAATTGCCGGGACAGGGGAGACCGGGGAGCTGTTTTTT	CASSLLPIAGTGETGELFF	19	TRBV7-3	TRBJ2-2	TRBD1	.
TGTGCCAGCAGCTTAGGGGGCGGCAACAATGAGCAGTTCTTC	CASSLGGGNNEQFF	14	TRBV11-3	TRBJ2-1	.	.
TGTGCCAGCAGTGAATCTTCGGGCCCCTTATATGGCTACACCTTC	CASSESSGPLYGYTF	15	TRBV6-1	TRBJ1-2	.	.
TGTGCCAGCAGCTTATCCTTTCCGGGGGACCCGCGGGCCAAACCAGGGGGCTACACCTTC	CASSLSFPGDPRAKPGGYTF	20	TRBV7-6	TRBJ1-2	.	.
TGCGCCAGCAGCCGCAACTTCTTACTAGCGCCTTCGGGAAATGAGCAGTTCTTC	CASSRNFLLAPSGNEQFF	18	TRBV4-1	TRBJ2-1	TRBD2	.
TGTGCCAGCAGCGTATCCTGGCGGGAAGGGGAAGCTTTCTTT	CASSVSWREGEAFF	14	TRBV9	TRBJ1-1	.	once
TGTGCCAGCAGCCCTCGGGCTGATAGCAATCAGCCCCAGCATTTT	CASSPRADSNQPQHF	15	TRBV11-2	TRBJ1-5	.	.